The 14 T cell receptor beta chains reported below all come from one sample, sequenced in a study of T cells in Graves' hyperthyroidism and ophthalmopathy. Template material for amplifying TCR beta CDR3 regions consisted of RNA transcripts. The HTBI set primed first-round TCR CDR3 RT-PCR. TCRdb recomputed calls from the multiplex PCR reads with MiXCR, one row per CDR3 protein. The sample comprises more than 500,000 distinct CDR3 sequences, roughly 50% of which are singletons, and 15% to 20% rests with the top ten. Sequencing input: peripheral blood or thyroid tissue (not recorded which). The receptors come from an adult woman with Graves' disease, either hyperthyroidism or ophthalmopathy (not recorded which).

The rearrangement links TRBV7-2 to TRBJ2-4, with D possibly TRBD2 on 5 matching bases. This CDR3 is built from 14 residues. Per the germline V gene, CDR1 is SGHTA and CDR2 is FQGNSA. V was pared by 10 bases and J by 1 base, with 14 bases between. DNA of the CDR3: TGTGCCACTGCGGGTGGGCGGGCCAAAAACATTCAGTACTTC. Its protein product is CATAGGRAKNIQYF.

Ten or more counts support this clonotype. V gene TRBV9 combines with J gene TRBJ2-5; 10 bases map to TRBD1. V lost 3 bases, J lost 4 bases, and 3 bases stayed unmatched. The CDR3 totals 14 residues. Germline values: CDR1 SGDLS, CDR2 YYNGEE. This CDR3 reads CASSGRQGAETQYF. DNA of the CDR3: TGTGCCAGCAGCGGACGACAGGGGGCAGAGACCCAGTACTTC.

The rearrangement uses TRBV6-5 and TRBJ2-6; 8 nucleotides match TRBD1. V shed 6 bases, J shed 2 bases, and the junction held 6 bases outside the gene matches. Germline lookup yields CDR1 MNHEY and CDR2 SVGAGI. The CDR3 length is 16 residues. CDR3 loop: CASRRETGAGANVLTF. CDR3 bases: TGTGCCAGCAGACGAGAGACAGGGGCTGGGGCCAACGTCCTGACTTTC.

CDR3 bases: TGCAGTGCTAGGACAGGGATGGAGATGAACACTGAAGCTTTCTTT. This sequence encodes CSARTGMEMNTEAFF. The chain uses TRBV20-1 and TRBJ1-1; 7 bases are a match to TRBD1. The ends lost 3 bases at V and 0 bases at J; junction bases unmatched: 7. The CDR3 runs 15 residues. In germline, CDR1 is DFQATT, CDR2 SNEGSKA (reference sequence).

This clonotype was found a few times. A much larger clone differs from this one at a single base, so this may be a read error. The chain couples TRBV6-1 to TRBJ2-5, with D possibly being TRBD1 (5 bases). Trimming stripped 8 bases from V and 0 bases from J, with 16 bases between. The germline V gene encodes CDR1 MNHNS and CDR2 SASEGT. The CDR3 length is 15 residues. DNA of the CDR3: TGTGCCAGCGCCGACAGCCCCCAGTACCAAGAGACCCAGTACTTC. As protein: CASADSPQYQETQYF.

This clonotype was counted only a few times. The chain has TRBV7-9 and TRBJ2-6, with D hard to call. This CDR3 contains 15 residues. CDR1 is SEHNR, CDR2 FQNEAQ, per germline (reference sequence). V lost 5 bases and J lost 2, with 10 bases in between. CDR3 in amino acids: CASSQPPPGANVLTF. For the CDR3, the DNA is TGTGCCAGCAGCCAGCCACCCCCTGGGGCCAACGTCCTGACTTTC.

The CDR3 coding sequence is TGCAGTGCTAGAGATAGGGGGACAGGGCCCCAGCATTTT. Its protein is CSARDRGTGPQHF. The chain joins TRBV20-1 to TRBJ1-5, with TRBD1 identical over 8 bases. The CDR3 length is 13 residues. Germline loops: CDR1 DFQATT, CDR2 SNEGSKA (reference sequence). V shed 0 bases and J 9 bases; nucleotides not matched to a gene: 4.

A word on this clonotype: A clone one base away is much larger, so this may be a read error. The chain couples TRBV10-3 to TRBJ1-2; maybe TRBD1 (5 bases). Germline V gene data show CDR1 as ENHRY and CDR2 as SYGVKD. With 6 bases removed from V and 7 bases from J, the gap between germline ends came to 24 bases. The CDR3 has 16 amino acids. Here the CDR3 reads CAISPSDSLVVGGYTF. The CDR3, as DNA: TGTGCCATCAGCCCGAGTGACAGCCTCGTTGTTGGTGGCTACACCTTC.

The chain joins TRBV20-1 to TRBJ1-5; D uncertain. Trimming took 6 bases from V and 5 from J, leaving 11 bases between them. Germline values: CDR1 DFQATT, CDR2 SNEGSKA (reference sequence). The length of the CDR3 is 12 residues. CDR3 nucleotides: TGCAGTGCCAGTCGTGTGGATCAGCCCCAGCATTTT. Its translation is CSASRVDQPQHF.

This clonotype was picked up many times. J is TRBJ2-7 and V is TRBV6-6, with D perhaps TRBD1 (7 bases). CDR1 is MNHNY, CDR2 SVGAGI, per germline (reference sequence). CDR3 length equals 14 residues. The germline V and J ends were trimmed by 6 bases and 4 bases, with 16 bases remaining between them. For the CDR3, the DNA is TGTGCCAGCAGCCAGGGACTCAGGGGGTACGAGCAGTACTTC. This encodes CASSQGLRGYEQYF.

The gene calls are TRBV7-6 and TRBJ1-1; D is possibly TRBD1 (6 bases). The germline V gene encodes CDR1 SGHVS and CDR2 FNYEAQ. This CDR3 has 14 residues. Trimming took off 3 bases at V and 4 bases at J, with 12 bases between the two ends. The CDR3 sequence is CASSFGGGGTEAFF. In DNA form, the CDR3 reads TGTGCCAGCAGCTTTGGGGGCGGTGGCACTGAAGCTTTCTTT.

This clonotype was found many times. The chain combines TRBV5-1 with TRBJ2-7, with 8 nucleotides matching TRBD1. Germline V CDR1 and CDR2: SGHRS, YFSETQ. The CDR3 length is 15 residues. Germline trimming cut 6 bases from V and 3 bases from J; bases unmatched to any gene: 11. Here the CDR3 reads CASTPGQGGNYEQYF. DNA for the CDR3: TGCGCCAGCACCCCAGGACAGGGTGGGAACTACGAGCAGTACTTC.

The V and J genes are TRBV7-9 and TRBJ2-7, with TRBD2 matching over 14 bases. J gave up 7 bases and V 6 bases, and 8 bases lay outside the gene matches. Germline CDR1 reads SEHNR; CDR2 reads FQNEAQ (reference sequence). The CDR3 spans 15 residues. The CDR3 nucleotides read TGTGCCAGCAGTACCGGGACTAGCGGGAGTCATGAGCAGTACTTC. Translation: CASSTGTSGSHEQYF. Variable domain in full (rest from reference TRBV7-9 and TRBJ2-7): DTGVSQNPRHKITKRGQNVTFRCDPISEHNRLYWYRQTLGQGPEFLTYFQNEAQLEKSRLLSDRFSAERPKGSFSTLEIQRTEQGDSAMYLCASSTGTSGSHEQYFGPGTRLTVT.

With regard to this clonotype: Lacking the conserved final phenylalanine or tryptophan, this CDR3 likely reflects a read error. Because the CDR3's place on the DNA is in doubt, the DNA is left out and the CDR3 is given as listed by TCRdb. J is TRBJ2-6 and V is TRBV12-3 or TRBV12-4; the tabulated D call, TRBD1, remains unverified against the DNA. The CDR3 is 11 amino acids in total, end residues counted. Here the CDR3 reads CASSNRDRGTI.